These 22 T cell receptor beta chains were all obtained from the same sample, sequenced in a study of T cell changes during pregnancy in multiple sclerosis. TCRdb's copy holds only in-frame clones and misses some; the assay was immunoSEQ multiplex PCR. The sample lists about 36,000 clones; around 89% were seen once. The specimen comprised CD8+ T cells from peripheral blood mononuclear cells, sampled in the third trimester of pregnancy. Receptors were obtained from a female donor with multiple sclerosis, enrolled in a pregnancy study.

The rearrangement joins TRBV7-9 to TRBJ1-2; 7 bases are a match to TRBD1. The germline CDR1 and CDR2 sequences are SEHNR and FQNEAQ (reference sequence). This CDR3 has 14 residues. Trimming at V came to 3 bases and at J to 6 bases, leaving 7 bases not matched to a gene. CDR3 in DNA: TGTGCCAGCAGCTTCCCGAACAGGGGTGATGGCTACACCTTC. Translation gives CASSFPNRGDGYTF. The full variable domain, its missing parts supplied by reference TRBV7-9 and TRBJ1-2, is DTGVSQNPRHKITKRGQNVTFRCDPISEHNRLYWYRQTLGQGPEFLTYFQNEAQLEKSRLLSDRFSAERPKGSFSTLEIQRTEQGDSAMYLCASSFPNRGDGYTFGSGTRLTVV.

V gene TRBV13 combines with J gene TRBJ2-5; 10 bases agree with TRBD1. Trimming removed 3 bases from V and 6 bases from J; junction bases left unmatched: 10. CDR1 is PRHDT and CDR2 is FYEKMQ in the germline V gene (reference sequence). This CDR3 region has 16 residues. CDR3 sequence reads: CASSLGRTGGVKTQYF. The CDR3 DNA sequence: TGTGCCAGCAGCTTGGGCCGGACAGGGGGAGTAAAGACCCAGTACTTC.

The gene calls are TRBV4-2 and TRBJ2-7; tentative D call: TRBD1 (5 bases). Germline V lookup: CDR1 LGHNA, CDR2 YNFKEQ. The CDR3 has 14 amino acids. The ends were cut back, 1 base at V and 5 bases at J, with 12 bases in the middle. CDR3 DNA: TGTGCCAGCAGCCAAGCTCCAGGGAAGCACGAGCAGTACTTC. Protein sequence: CASSQAPGKHEQYF.

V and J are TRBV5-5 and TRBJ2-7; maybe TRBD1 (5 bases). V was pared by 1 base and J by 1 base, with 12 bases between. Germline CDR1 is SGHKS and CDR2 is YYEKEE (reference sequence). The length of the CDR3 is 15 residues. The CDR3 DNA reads TGTGCCAGCAGCTTGCTCACAGGTCCTTCCTACGAGCAGTACTTC. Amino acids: CASSLLTGPSYEQYF.

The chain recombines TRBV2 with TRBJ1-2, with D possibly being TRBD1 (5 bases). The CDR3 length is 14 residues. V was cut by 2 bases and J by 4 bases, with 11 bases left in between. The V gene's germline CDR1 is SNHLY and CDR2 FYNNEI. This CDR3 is CASSEIQGSYGYTF. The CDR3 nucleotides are TGTGCCAGCAGTGAAATCCAGGGATCCTATGGCTACACCTTC.

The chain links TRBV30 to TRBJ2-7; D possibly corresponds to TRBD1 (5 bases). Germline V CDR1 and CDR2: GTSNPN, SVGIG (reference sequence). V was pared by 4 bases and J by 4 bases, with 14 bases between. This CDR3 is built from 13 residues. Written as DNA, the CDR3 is TGTGCCTGGAAGGCAGGGTGGGCATACGAGCAGTACTTC. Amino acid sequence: CAWKAGWAYEQYF.

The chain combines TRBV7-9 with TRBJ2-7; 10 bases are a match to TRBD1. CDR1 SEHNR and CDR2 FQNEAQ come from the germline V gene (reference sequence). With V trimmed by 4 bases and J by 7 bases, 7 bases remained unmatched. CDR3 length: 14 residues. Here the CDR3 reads CASSSGTGAWEQYF. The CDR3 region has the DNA TGTGCCAGCAGCTCAGGGACAGGGGCTTGGGAGCAGTACTTC.

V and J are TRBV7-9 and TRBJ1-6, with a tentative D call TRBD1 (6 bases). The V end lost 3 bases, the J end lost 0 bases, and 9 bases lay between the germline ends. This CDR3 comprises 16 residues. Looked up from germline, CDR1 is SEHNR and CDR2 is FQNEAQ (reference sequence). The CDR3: CASSFTGSSYNSPLHF. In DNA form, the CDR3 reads TGTGCCAGCAGCTTCACAGGGAGCTCCTATAATTCACCCCTCCACTTT.

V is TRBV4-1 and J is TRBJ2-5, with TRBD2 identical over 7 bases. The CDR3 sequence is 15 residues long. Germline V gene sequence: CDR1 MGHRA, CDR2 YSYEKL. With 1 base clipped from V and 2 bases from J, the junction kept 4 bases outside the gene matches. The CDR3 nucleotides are TGCGCCAGCAGCCAAGTAGAAGCGGGACAAGAGACCCAGTACTTC. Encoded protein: CASSQVEAGQETQYF.

The CDR3 protein is CASSLGTSGTDTQYF. CDR3 nucleotides: TGTGCCAGCAGCCTTGGGACTAGCGGCACAGATACGCAGTATTTT. The genes are TRBV7-2 and TRBJ2-3, with 10 bases aligning to TRBD2. Germline trimming cut 5 bases from V and 1 base from J; bases unmatched to any gene: 3. CDR1 is SGHTA and CDR2 is FQGNSA in the germline V gene. This CDR3 contains 15 residues.

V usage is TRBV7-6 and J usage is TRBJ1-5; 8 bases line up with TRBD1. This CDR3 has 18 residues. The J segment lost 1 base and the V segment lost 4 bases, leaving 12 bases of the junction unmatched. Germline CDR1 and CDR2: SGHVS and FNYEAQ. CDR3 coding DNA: TGTGCCAGCAGCTCCGACAAAGACAGGGGAGGAAGCAATCAGCCCCAGCATTTT. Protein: CASSSDKDRGGSNQPQHF. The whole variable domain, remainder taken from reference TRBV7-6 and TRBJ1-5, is GAGVSQSPRYKVTKRGQDVALRCDPISGHVSLYWYRQALGQGPEFLTYFNYEAQQDKSGLPNDRFSAERPEGSISTLTIQRTEQRDSAMYRCASSSDKDRGGSNQPQHFGDGTRLSIL.

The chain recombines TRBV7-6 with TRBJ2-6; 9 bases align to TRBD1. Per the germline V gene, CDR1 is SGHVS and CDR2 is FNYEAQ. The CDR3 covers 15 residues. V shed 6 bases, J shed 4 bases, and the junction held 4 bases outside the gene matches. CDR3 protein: CASRRQGDGANVLTF. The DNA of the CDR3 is TGTGCCAGCAGGCGACAGGGGGACGGGGCCAACGTCCTGACTTTC. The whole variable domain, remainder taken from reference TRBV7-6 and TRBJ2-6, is GAGVSQSPRYKVTKRGQDVALRCDPISGHVSLYWYRQALGQGPEFLTYFNYEAQQDKSGLPNDRFSAERPEGSISTLTIQRTEQRDSAMYRCASRRQGDGANVLTFGAGSRLTVL.

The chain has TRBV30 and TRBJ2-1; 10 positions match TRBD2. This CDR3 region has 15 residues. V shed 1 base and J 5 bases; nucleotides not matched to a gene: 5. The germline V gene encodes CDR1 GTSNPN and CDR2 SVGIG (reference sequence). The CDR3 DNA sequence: TGTGCCTGGAGTGCCCTAGCGGGAGCCAACAATGAGCAGTTCTTC. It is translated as CAWSALAGANNEQFF.

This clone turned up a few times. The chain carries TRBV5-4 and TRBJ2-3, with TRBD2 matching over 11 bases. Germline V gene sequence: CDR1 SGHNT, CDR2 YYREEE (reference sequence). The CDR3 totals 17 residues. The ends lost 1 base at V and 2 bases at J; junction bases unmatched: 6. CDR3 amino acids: CASSLRLAGGPTDTQYF. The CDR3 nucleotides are TGTGCCAGCAGCTTGAGGCTAGCGGGAGGCCCCACAGATACGCAGTATTTT.

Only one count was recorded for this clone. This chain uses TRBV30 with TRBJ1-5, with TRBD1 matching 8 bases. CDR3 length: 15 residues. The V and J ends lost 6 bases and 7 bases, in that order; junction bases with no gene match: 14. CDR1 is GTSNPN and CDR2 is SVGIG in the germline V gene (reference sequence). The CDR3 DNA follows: TGTGCCTGCAATACAAACGGACAGGGTGACCAGCCCCAGCATTTT. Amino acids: CACNTNGQGDQPQHF.

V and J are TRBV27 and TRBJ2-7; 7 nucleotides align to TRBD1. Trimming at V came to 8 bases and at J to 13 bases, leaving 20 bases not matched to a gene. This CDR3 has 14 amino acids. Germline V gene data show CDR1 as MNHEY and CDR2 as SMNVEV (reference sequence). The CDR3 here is CASSSPKVRGLVYF. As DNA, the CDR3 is TGTGCCAGCTCCTCCCCGAAGGTTAGGGGGCTTGTTTACTTC.

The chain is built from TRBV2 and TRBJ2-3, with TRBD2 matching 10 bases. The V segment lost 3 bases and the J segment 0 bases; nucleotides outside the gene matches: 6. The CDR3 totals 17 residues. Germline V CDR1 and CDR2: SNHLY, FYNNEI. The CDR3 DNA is TGTGCCAGCAGTGACGAACTAGCGGGGTCTAGCACAGATACGCAGTATTTT. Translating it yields CASSDELAGSSTDTQYF. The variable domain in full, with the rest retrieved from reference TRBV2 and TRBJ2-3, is EPEVTQTPSHQVTQMGQEVILRCVPISNHLYFYWYRQILGQKVEFLVSFYNNEISEKSEIFDDQFSVERPDGSNFTLKIRSTKLEDSAMYFCASSDELAGSSTDTQYFGPGTRLTVL.

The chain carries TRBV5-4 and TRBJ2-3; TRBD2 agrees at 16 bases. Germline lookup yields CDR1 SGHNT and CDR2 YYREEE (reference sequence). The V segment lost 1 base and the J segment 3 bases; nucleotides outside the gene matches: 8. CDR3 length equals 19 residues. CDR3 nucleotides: TGTGCCAGCAGCTTGTACCCGGGGACTAGCGGGGGGGCTACAGATACGCAGTATTTT. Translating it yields CASSLYPGTSGGATDTQYF.

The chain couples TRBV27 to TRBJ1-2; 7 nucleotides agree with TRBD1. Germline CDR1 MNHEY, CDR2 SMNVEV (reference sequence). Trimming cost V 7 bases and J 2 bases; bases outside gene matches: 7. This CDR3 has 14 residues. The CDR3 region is CASTSPGQNYGYTF. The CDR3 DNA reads TGTGCCAGCACTTCCCCGGGACAGAACTATGGCTACACCTTC.

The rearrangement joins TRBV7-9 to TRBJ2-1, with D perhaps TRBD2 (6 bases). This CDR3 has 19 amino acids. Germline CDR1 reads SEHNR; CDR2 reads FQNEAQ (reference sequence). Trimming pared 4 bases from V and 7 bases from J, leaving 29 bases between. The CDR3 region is CASSSLKETRAPLTNEQFF. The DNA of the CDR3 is TGTGCCAGCAGCTCGCTGAAAGAGACTAGGGCCCCTCTAACGAATGAGCAGTTCTTC. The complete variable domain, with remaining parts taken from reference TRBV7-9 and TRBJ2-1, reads DTGVSQNPRHKITKRGQNVTFRCDPISEHNRLYWYRQTLGQGPEFLTYFQNEAQLEKSRLLSDRFSAERPKGSFSTLEIQRTEQGDSAMYLCASSSLKETRAPLTNEQFFGPGTRLTVL.

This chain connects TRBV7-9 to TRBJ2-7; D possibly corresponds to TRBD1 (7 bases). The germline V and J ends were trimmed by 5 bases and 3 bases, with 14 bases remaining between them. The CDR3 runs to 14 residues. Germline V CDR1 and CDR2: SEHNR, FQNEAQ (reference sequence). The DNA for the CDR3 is TGTGCCAGCAGCGCGGGACAGTCCGACTACGAGCAGTACTTC. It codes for CASSAGQSDYEQYF.

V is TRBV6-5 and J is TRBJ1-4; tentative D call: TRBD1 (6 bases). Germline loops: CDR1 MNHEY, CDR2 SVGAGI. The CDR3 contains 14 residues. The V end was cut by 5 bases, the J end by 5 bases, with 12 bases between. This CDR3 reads CASSVDSPNEKLFF. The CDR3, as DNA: TGTGCCAGCAGTGTGGACAGCCCAAATGAAAAACTGTTTTTT.